These 16 T cell receptor beta chains came from one sample sequenced in a study of blood T cell repertoires in COVID-19. Libraries were prepared by immunoSEQ multiplex PCR; TCRdb keeps only in-frame clonotypes and omits some of them. The sample has around 120,000 clones; around 82% are singletons. Sequencing input: peripheral blood. Receptors were obtained from a man older than 75 with active or convalescent COVID-19.

J is TRBJ1-3 and V is TRBV11-2; D is ambiguous. This CDR3 is 13 amino acids long. Germline-derived CDR1 and CDR2 are SGHAT and FQNNGV. The germline V and J ends were trimmed by 5 bases and 3 bases, with 8 bases remaining between them. CDR3 in DNA: TGTGCCAGCAGCGGGGAGATTGGAAACACCATATATTTT. Translated: CASSGEIGNTIYF.

A single count supports this clone. This rearrangement joins TRBV5-1 to TRBJ1-4; no reliable D call. V was cut by 9 bases and J by 4 bases, with 13 bases left in between. This CDR3 contains 13 residues. The germline V gene has CDR1 SGHRS and CDR2 YFSETQ. The CDR3 protein is CATLGTCNEKLFF. CDR3 coding DNA: TGCGCCACCCTCGGTACGTGTAATGAAAAACTGTTTTTT.

CDR3 coding DNA: TGTGCCAGCAGCTTAGAAATAACAGGGGCATACAATGAGCAGTTCTTC. Amino acids: CASSLEITGAYNEQFF. The V call is TRBV7-6, the J call TRBJ2-1; TRBD1 matches at 7 bases. V trimming: 1 base; J trimming: 4 bases; junction bases outside the gene matches: 7. This CDR3 region has 16 residues. Germline CDR1 SGHVS, CDR2 FNYEAQ.

CDR3 nucleotides: TGTGCCAGCAGTCCTGACCTAGCCGTAAATTCACCCCTCCACTTT. This gives the protein CASSPDLAVNSPLHF. The genes are TRBV2 and TRBJ1-6, with no clear D. There are 15 residues in the CDR3. The germline V gene has CDR1 SNHLY and CDR2 FYNNEI. Trimming took 5 bases from V and 7 from J, leaving 15 bases between them.

The chain has TRBV7-2 and TRBJ1-6; weak D call: TRBD1 (6 bases). Germline-derived CDR1 and CDR2 are SGHTA and FQGNSA. The CDR3 spans 15 residues. V gave up 2 bases and J gave up 9 bases, with 14 bases separating them. CDR3 region: CASSLNRVAGSPLHF. The CDR3 nucleotides read TGTGCCAGCAGCTTAAACAGGGTGGCTGGTTCACCCCTCCACTTT.

The chain employs TRBV5-6 and TRBJ1-1, with D unclear. The CDR3 extends over 13 amino acids. V was shortened by 2 bases and J by 1 base, with 6 bases between the two germline ends. Germline CDR1 and CDR2: SGHDT and YYEEEE. The CDR3 is CASSFGGNTEAFF. CDR3 in DNA: TGTGCCAGCAGCTTTGGAGGGAACACTGAAGCTTTCTTT.

V usage is TRBV7-2 and J usage is TRBJ2-3, with D perhaps TRBD1 (5 bases). The CDR3 totals 13 residues. Trimming took off 1 base at V and 5 bases at J, with 7 bases between the two ends. Germline loops: CDR1 SGHTA, CDR2 FQGNSA. The CDR3 coding sequence is TGTGCCAGCAGCTTAGTTCAGGGAGATACGCAGTATTTT. Translation gives CASSLVQGDTQYF.

The chain links TRBV19 to TRBJ2-1; 7 bases align to TRBD2. The CDR3 is 15 amino acids. The germline gives CDR1 LNHDA, CDR2 SQIVND (reference sequence). V shed 3 bases and J 5 bases; nucleotides not matched to a gene: 7. The DNA of the CDR3 is TGTGCCAGTAGTATTATTCGGGGGGACCACAATGAGCAGTTCTTC. It translates to CASSIIRGDHNEQFF. Supplemented by reference TRBV19 and TRBJ2-1, the full variable domain reads DGGITQSPKYLFRKEGQNVTLSCEQNLNHDAMYWYRQDPGQGLRLIYYSQIVNDFQKGDIAEGYSVSREKKESFPLTVTSAQKNPTAFYLCASSIIRGDHNEQFFGPGTRLTVL.

V usage is TRBV7-2 and J usage is TRBJ2-3; D ambiguous. Trimming shortened V by 2 bases and J by 6 bases, and 15 bases separated the two germline ends. Germline loops: CDR1 SGHTA, CDR2 FQGNSA. The CDR3 totals 15 residues. The CDR3 sequence: CASSLISQAQDTQYF. The CDR3 region has the DNA TGTGCCAGCAGCTTAATTTCCCAGGCCCAGGATACGCAGTATTTT.

The chain recombines TRBV5-1 with TRBJ2-3, with 7 bases that match TRBD1. There are 15 residues in the CDR3. V dropped 4 bases and J dropped 4; count of bases not matched to a gene: 9. Germline lookup yields CDR1 SGHRS and CDR2 YFSETQ. In DNA, the CDR3 is TGCGCCAGCAGCCGAACCGACAGGGTTGCAGATACGCAGTATTTT. It is translated as CASSRTDRVADTQYF.

The V call is TRBV6-2 or TRBV6-3, the J call TRBJ2-3, with TRBD2 matching 14 bases. CDR1 and CDR2 (germline): MNHEY, SVGEGT. The CDR3 is 17 amino acids. V gave up 4 bases and J gave up 2 bases; unmatched junction bases: 5. CDR3 amino acids: CASSSPGLAGVTDTQYF. The CDR3 DNA reads TGTGCCAGCAGTTCACCGGGACTAGCGGGGGTCACAGATACGCAGTATTTT.

The CDR3 sequence: CASSPTGSSGNTIYF. As DNA, the CDR3 is TGTGCCAGCTCACCGACAGGGAGCTCTGGAAACACCATATATTTT. The chain employs TRBV18 and TRBJ1-3; 7 bases match TRBD1. CDR3 length: 15 amino acids. The germline V gene has CDR1 KGHSH and CDR2 LQKENI. V lost 3 bases, J lost 0 bases, and 2 bases stayed unmatched. Combining the CDR3 with reference TRBV18 and TRBJ1-3 gives the whole variable domain NAGVMQNPRHLVRRRGQEARLRCSPMKGHSHVYWYRQLPEEGLKFMVYLQKENIIDESGMPKERFSAEFPKEGPSILRIQQVVRGDSAAYFCASSPTGSSGNTIYFGEGSWLTVV.

This clone was observed a handful of times. The chain uses TRBV4-1 and TRBJ2-2; D is unresolved. V dropped 0 bases and J dropped 1 base, with 9 bases sitting between them. This CDR3 has 16 residues. Germline-derived CDR1 and CDR2 are MGHRA and YSYEKL. CDR3 region: CASSQEVHQNTGELFF. CDR3 sequence (DNA): TGCGCCAGCAGCCAAGAGGTACACCAGAACACCGGGGAGCTGTTTTTT.

This chain joins TRBV3-1 (or the pseudogene TRBV3-2) and TRBJ2-3, with 11 bases matching TRBD2. V lost 7 bases, J lost 6 bases, and 9 bases stayed unmatched. The CDR3 totals 15 residues. Germline CDR1 is LGHDT and CDR2 is YNNKEL (reference sequence). The CDR3 sequence: CASTLAGGGADTQYF. The CDR3 bases are TGTGCCAGCACCCTAGCGGGGGGAGGGGCGGATACGCAGTATTTT.

The V call is TRBV18, the J call TRBJ2-5, with TRBD1 as a possible D gene (6 bases). This CDR3 comprises 15 residues. V lost 0 bases to trimming and J lost 1 base, with 9 bases between them. Looked up from germline, CDR1 is KGHSH and CDR2 is LQKENI. The CDR3 region has the DNA TGTGCCAGCTCACCACCTACAGGGTTCCAAGAGACCCAGTACTTC. Translation: CASSPPTGFQETQYF.

The gene calls are TRBV30 and TRBJ1-4, with a tentative D call TRBD1 (6 bases). This CDR3 is built from 13 residues. Between the trimmed V and J ends, which lost 8 bases and 1 base, there was a span of 11 bases. Looked up from germline, CDR1 is GTSNPN and CDR2 is SVGIG (reference sequence). In nucleotides, the CDR3 is TGTGCCCGGAAGGACAGAACTAATGAAAAACTGTTTTTT. Amino acid sequence: CARKDRTNEKLFF.